The rows below give T cell receptor beta chains drawn from one sample of a study of molecular identifiers for immune sequencing clone quantification. TCRdb analysed the PCR reads with MiXCR anew, one entry per CDR3 protein. The table has 490,000 or so distinct CDR3 sequences, about a fifth seen once. The material sequenced was naive CD8+ T cells from blood, with Jurkat cell RNA spiked in. These receptors were obtained from a human donor in good health. Some libraries in this study had Jurkat cell RNA spiked in. Both conserved end residues are trimmed from each CDR3.

cdr3_aa | cdr3_length | j_call | v_call
ASSSTSSGSPYEQY | 14 | TRBJ2-7 | TRBV7-9
ASSLNPSTGYEQY | 13 | TRBJ2-7 | TRBV7-9
ASSQITGTEYNYGYT | 15 | TRBJ1-2 | TRBV14
ASSQVYLAGGYNEQF | 15 | TRBJ2-1 | TRBV4-1
ASSLPLTAVNEKLF | 14 | TRBJ1-4 | TRBV4-2
ASSPVGYGYT | 10 | TRBJ1-2 | TRBV7-6
SARDWIAGEQETQY | 14 | TRBJ2-5 | TRBV20-1
ASSQEFGYEQY | 11 | TRBJ2-7 | TRBV4-1
ASSEPSGTILSYEQY | 15 | TRBJ2-7 | TRBV2
ASSPGRFFNEKLF | 13 | TRBJ1-4 | TRBV28
ASSSAGGGETQY | 12 | TRBJ2-5 | TRBV6-5
ASSLDFDREAYEQY | 14 | TRBJ2-7 | TRBV4-3
ASSLAPAVSSYEQY | 14 | TRBJ2-7 | TRBV5-1
ASSASYEQF | 9 | TRBJ2-1 | TRBV6-2/TRBV6-3
ASSWGTSGGGETQY | 14 | TRBJ2-5 | TRBV6-5
ASSLGPGGRDTGELF | 15 | TRBJ2-2 | TRBV13
ASSFYPDISPHSNEQF | 16 | TRBJ2-1 | TRBV11-2
ASSLEYRGGGANVLT | 15 | TRBJ2-6 | TRBV28
ASSMASGGEQF | 11 | TRBJ2-1 | TRBV19
ASSQDQNTEAF | 11 | TRBJ1-1 | TRBV3-1
SVEDWAVQETQY | 12 | TRBJ2-5 | TRBV29-1
ASRPTTTETYNRELF | 15 | TRBJ2-2 | TRBV28
ASSQDSGLDQPQH | 13 | TRBJ1-5 | TRBV4-3
ASSTAGGTDTQY | 12 | TRBJ2-3 | TRBV7-6
ASSPRTGGISEAF | 13 | TRBJ1-1 | TRBV4-1
AWSQGVRTEAF | 11 | TRBJ1-1 | TRBV30
ASSLIELNTEAF | 12 | TRBJ1-1 | TRBV7-2
ASSVGLAGGNEQF | 13 | TRBJ2-1 | TRBV19
ASSPGSTEQY | 10 | TRBJ2-7 | TRBV27
ASSHRGATMNTEAF | 14 | TRBJ1-1 | TRBV16
ASSIRGIYGYT | 11 | TRBJ1-2 | TRBV6-5
ASSFVVTGYNEQF | 13 | TRBJ2-1 | TRBV12-3/TRBV12-4
ASSLALGQAAYEQY | 14 | TRBJ2-7 | TRBV5-4
ASSPPQNTEAF | 11 | TRBJ1-1 | TRBV14
ASSSRVLQPQH | 11 | TRBJ1-5 | TRBV27
ASSIGTGGLAKNIQY | 15 | TRBJ2-4 | TRBV19
ASSAGNEKLF | 10 | TRBJ1-4 | TRBV9
ASSWVDRTYEQY | 12 | TRBJ2-7 | TRBV5-1
ASSLGSTGSAQPQH | 14 | TRBJ1-5 | TRBV7-9
ASSYGSRAAYEQY | 13 | TRBJ2-7 | TRBV6-2/TRBV6-3
ASSPEYPNTGELF | 13 | TRBJ2-2 | TRBV6-6
ASSLEPGTSTDTQY | 14 | TRBJ2-3 | TRBV5-1